This is a list of T cell receptor beta chains from one sample in a study of cytomegalovirus exposure and HLA in healthy donors. The table came from immunoSEQ multiplex PCR; TCRdb's copy has only in-frame clones and leaves some out. The sample yields some 170,000 clones, 70% to 80% seen once. Sequenced material: PBMCs. The receptors were sampled from a man in his sixties in good health and CMV-seronegative. Both conserved end residues are part of each CDR3. The D gene is left open where the match is weak. Where a row states a size, it is once, few, many or the class of an expanded clone; other rows omit it.

d_call	clone_size	v_call	j_call	cdr3_aa	cdr3_nt
NA	NA	TRBV6-5	TRBJ1-5	CASSYSRGLNQPQHF	TGTGCCAGCAGTTACTCCCGGGGTCTCAATCAGCCCCAGCATTTT
NA	NA	TRBV6-1	TRBJ1-2	CASSEGWAGYGYTF	TGTGCCAGCAGTGAAGGGTGGGCAGGGTATGGCTACACCTTC
NA	NA	TRBV5-1	TRBJ2-3	CASSEQPSTDTQYF	TGCGCCAGCTCTGAACAGCCTAGCACAGATACGCAGTATTTT
NA	NA	TRBV13	TRBJ1-2	CASSFYRADRSTF	TGTGCCAGCAGCTTCTACAGGGCTGATCGGAGCACCTTC
TRBD1	NA	TRBV6-5	TRBJ2-5	CASRDYRGQETQYF	TGTGCCAGCAGGGACTACAGGGGGCAAGAGACCCAGTACTTC
NA	NA	TRBV7-2	TRBJ2-4	CASSLLGVADIQYF	TGTGCCAGCAGCTTATTAGGGGTAGCGGACATTCAGTACTTC
NA	NA	TRBV29-1	TRBJ1-1	CSVERSGDTEAFF	TGCAGCGTTGAACGGTCGGGGGACACTGAAGCTTTCTTT
NA	NA	TRBV5-1	TRBJ2-5	CASSLVGGGYQETQYF	TGCGCCAGCAGCTTGGTAGGGGGGGGGTACCAAGAGACCCAGTACTTC
TRBD2	NA	TRBV5-1	TRBJ2-7	CASSYRTSGRENYEQYF	TGCGCCAGCAGCTACCGGACTAGCGGGAGGGAAAACTACGAGCAGTACTTC
NA	NA	TRBV10-3	TRBJ2-5	CAISYSDVETQYF	TGTGCCATCAGTTATAGCGATGTAGAGACCCAGTACTTC
NA	few	TRBV5-1	TRBJ1-2	CASSFRGGYTF	TGCGCCAGCAGCTTTAGGGGGGGCTACACCTTC
NA	NA	TRBV7-2	TRBJ1-6	CASSLVGGAANSPLHF	TGTGCCAGCAGCTTAGTGGGGGGGGCCGCGAATTCACCCCTCCACTTT
NA	NA	TRBV5-1	TRBJ2-6	CASKETGRGANVLTF	TGCGCCAGTAAGGAAACAGGGCGTGGGGCCAACGTCCTGACTTTC
TRBD2	NA	TRBV7-2	TRBJ2-5	CASSPLGGETQYF	TGTGCCAGCAGCCCCTTGGGGGGGGAGACCCAGTACTTC
NA	NA	TRBV19	TRBJ2-2	CASSPRRGGTTGELFF	TGTGCCAGTAGTCCACGCCGAGGGGGTACCACCGGGGAGCTGTTTTTT
TRBD1	NA	TRBV4-2	TRBJ1-2	CASSQGDRDRLGYTF	TGTGCCAGCAGCCAAGGGGACAGGGACCGGTTAGGCTACACCTTC
NA	NA	TRBV11-2	TRBJ1-3	CASRPVGSGNTIYF	TGTGCCAGCCGTCCTGTCGGCTCTGGAAACACCATATATTTT
TRBD1	NA	TRBV27	TRBJ2-3	CASSFGTGNLATQYF	TGTGCCAGCAGTTTCGGGACAGGGAACTTAGCTACGCAGTATTTT
NA	NA	TRBV7-2	TRBJ1-6	CASSLEAVSLHF	TGTGCCAGCAGCTTAGAAGCCGTATCCCTCCACTTT
TRBD1	NA	TRBV11-2	TRBJ2-7	CASSRTGPPANEQYF	TGTGCCAGCAGCCGGACAGGTCCTCCTGCCAACGAGCAGTACTTC
TRBD1	NA	TRBV5-5	TRBJ2-7	CASRHGQGAGEQYF	TGTGCCAGCCGGCATGGGCAGGGGGCTGGCGAGCAGTACTTC
NA	NA	TRBV6-1	TRBJ1-4	CASSDSATNEKLFF	TGTGCCAGCAGTGACAGCGCAACTAATGAAAAACTGTTTTTT
TRBD1	few	TRBV4-3	TRBJ2-5	CASSQLTGDGQETQYF	TGCGCCAGCAGCCAACTTACAGGGGATGGGCAAGAGACCCAGTACTTC
NA	NA	TRBV9	TRBJ1-4	CASSVAGRAEKLFF	TGTGCCAGCAGCGTAGCGGGCAGGGCTGAAAAACTGTTTTTT
TRBD2	NA	TRBV5-1	TRBJ2-5	CASSLFGTSEKETQYF	TGCGCCAGCAGCTTGTTCGGGACTAGCGAAAAAGAGACCCAGTACTTC
TRBD2	NA	TRBV5-1	TRBJ2-1	CASRSGLAGVNYNEQFF	TGCGCCAGCAGATCCGGACTAGCGGGAGTTAACTACAATGAGCAGTTCTTC
TRBD2	once	TRBV10-1	TRBJ2-2	CASTRETLLPPNTGELFF	TGCGCCAGCACGCGGGAGACGTTACTTCCCCCGAACACCGGGGAGCTGTTTTTT
NA	NA	TRBV18	TRBJ2-3	CASSPRDTSTDTQYF	TGTGCCAGCTCACCAAGGGACACAAGCACAGATACGCAGTATTTT
NA	NA	TRBV13	TRBJ2-7	CASSLVGGSEQYF	TGTGCCAGCAGCTTAGTCGGGGGTAGCGAGCAGTACTTC
TRBD2	NA	TRBV19	TRBJ2-5	CASSTLAGVSETQYF	TGTGCCAGTAGTACGCTAGCGGGAGTATCTGAGACCCAGTACTTC
NA	NA	TRBV5-8	TRBJ1-4	CASSLGTSATNEKLFF	TGTGCCAGCAGCTTGGGGACTTCTGCAACTAATGAAAAACTGTTTTTT
TRBD1	NA	TRBV28	TRBJ1-3	CASSTGSGNTIYF	TGTGCCAGCTCGACAGGGTCTGGAAACACCATATATTTT
NA	NA	TRBV5-1	TRBJ2-1	CASSLVGEQFF	TGCGCCAGCAGCTTAGTCGGGGAGCAGTTCTTC
TRBD2	NA	TRBV6-6	TRBJ2-2	CASSWTSGGTGELFF	TGTGCCAGCAGTTGGACTAGCGGGGGGACCGGGGAGCTGTTTTTT
NA	NA	TRBV5-4	TRBJ1-1	CASSLAGRVGTEAFF	TGTGCCAGCAGCTTGGCCGGCAGGGTGGGCACTGAAGCTTTCTTT
NA	NA	TRBV4-1	TRBJ2-3	CASSQVGSAGTDTQYF	TGCGCCAGCAGCCAAGTCGGTAGCGCCGGCACAGATACGCAGTATTTT
NA	NA	TRBV6-6	TRBJ1-6	CASSLEGDYNSPLHF	TGTGCCAGCAGTTTGGAAGGGGACTATAATTCACCCCTCCACTTT
TRBD2	few	TRBV30	TRBJ2-3	CAQAGASTDTQYF	TGTGCCCAAGCGGGGGCCAGCACAGATACGCAGTATTTT
TRBD1	NA	TRBV10-3	TRBJ2-7	CAISESNRGVGEQYF	TGTGCCATCAGTGAGTCGAACAGGGGGGTCGGCGAGCAGTACTTC
TRBD2	once	TRBV5-1	TRBJ2-1	CASSLSAGGGHNEQFF	TGCGCCAGCAGCTTGTCGGCGGGAGGGGGCCACAATGAGCAGTTCTTC
NA	NA	TRBV14	TRBJ1-1	CASSQVRGRTEAFF	TGTGCCAGCAGCCAAGTAAGAGGGAGGACTGAAGCTTTCTTT
TRBD2	NA	TRBV10-1	TRBJ2-2	CASKASGIDGELFF	TGCGCCAGCAAAGCTAGCGGGATTGACGGGGAGCTGTTTTTT